Below, one T cell receptor beta chain is given with its context. Its antigen is as yet unknown. CDR3 length: 16 amino acids. The germline V gene has CDR1 SGHTA and CDR2 FQGTGA. Trimming cost V 2 bases and J 4 bases; bases outside gene matches: 4. The data were obtained in a study of shared clonotypes between healthy human individuals. Genomic DNA of every subset was divided equally among multiple immunoSEQ plates. Profiling relied on immunoSEQ multiplex PCR, and the TCRdb table lists in-frame clones only, not all of them. The data show about 560,000 clones, 70% to 80% seen once. Those who donated, Caucasian adults without exception, all lived in Nashville, Tennessee. Study-wide findings and caveats: Among donors, the sharing of clonotypes was expected to be influenced by sequencing depth.

The chain recombines TRBV7-3 with TRBJ2-3, with 12 nucleotides matching TRBD1. This TCR derives from a woman between 35 and 50 years old in good health. Some clones in this sample may be carry-over from other donors' samples. Sequencing was carried out using PBMCs. The CDR3 spells CASSLVGTGGADTQYF. The CDR3 nucleotides read TGTGCCAGCAGCTTAGTCGGGACAGGGGGCGCAGATACGCAGTATTTT.